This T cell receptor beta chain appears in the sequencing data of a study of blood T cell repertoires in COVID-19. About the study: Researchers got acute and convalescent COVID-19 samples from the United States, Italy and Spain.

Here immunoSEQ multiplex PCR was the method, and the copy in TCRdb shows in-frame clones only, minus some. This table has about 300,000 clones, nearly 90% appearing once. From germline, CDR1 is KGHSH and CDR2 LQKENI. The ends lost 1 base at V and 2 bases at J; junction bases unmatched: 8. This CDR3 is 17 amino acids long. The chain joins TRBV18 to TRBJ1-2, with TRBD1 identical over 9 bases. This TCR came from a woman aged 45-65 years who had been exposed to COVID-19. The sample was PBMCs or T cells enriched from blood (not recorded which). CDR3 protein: CASSPLAGQGSNYGYTF. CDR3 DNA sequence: TGTGCCAGCTCACCACTAGCCGGACAGGGGTCCAACTATGGCTACACCTTC.